Listed below are T cell receptor beta chains from one sample, sequenced in a study of blood T cell repertoires in COVID-19. Data came from immunoSEQ multiplex PCR; TCRdb stores just in-frame clones and leaves some out. The sample consists of around 130,000 clones, under 90% of them appearing once. Sequenced sample: peripheral blood. The receptors shown here come from a woman in her fifties or sixties with acute or convalescent COVID-19. Each CDR3 is given with its conserved first and last residue. A D gene is named only where the DNA matches it firmly. Part of the rows lack a size; the others show once, few, many or a class for expanded clones.

V gene	CDR3 length	clone size	J gene	D gene	CDR3 DNA	CDR3 protein
TRBV5-1	13	few	TRBJ1-1	TRBD1	TGCGCCAGCAGCTTGGACCCCTCGACAGGGGCTTTCTTT	CASSLDPSTGAFF
TRBV10-3	15	-	TRBJ1-1	TRBD1	TGTGCCATCAGTGACTCTCCAGGGGGGAACACTGAAGCTTTCTTT	CAISDSPGGNTEAFF
TRBV19	12	-	TRBJ1-1	-	TGTGCCAGTAGCCTTGTGAACACTGAAGCTTTCTTT	CASSLVNTEAFF
TRBV28	15	-	TRBJ2-7	-	TGTGCCAGCAGCTCCCCTTCTGGGCCCCTAAACGAGCAGTACTTC	CASSSPSGPLNEQYF
TRBV30	12	-	TRBJ2-5	-	TGTGCCAGCCAGCGGCTCCAAGAGACCCAGTACTTC	CASQRLQETQYF
TRBV6-6	14	-	TRBJ1-1	-	TGTGCCAGCAGTGGCCTAGCGTTTGGCACTGAAGCTTTCTTT	CASSGLAFGTEAFF
TRBV3-1/TRBV3-2	13	-	TRBJ1-1	-	TGTGCCAGCAACGGGATTGGAGGCACTGAAGCTTTCTTT	CASNGIGGTEAFF
TRBV3-1/TRBV3-2	16	-	TRBJ1-6	-	TGTGCCAGCAGCCAAGTTGGGGCAGCTTATAATTCACCCCTCCACTTT	CASSQVGAAYNSPLHF
TRBV6-6	13	-	TRBJ2-4	-	TGTGCCAGCAGGAAGGGGGAAGGAAACATTCAGTACTTC	CASRKGEGNIQYF
TRBV18	15	-	TRBJ1-2	-	TGTGCCAGCTCACCAAGCAAAGGAGCTAACTATGGCTACACCTTC	CASSPSKGANYGYTF
TRBV14	15	few	TRBJ1-2	-	TGTGCCAGCAGCCAAGGGACAGTAGGGGACTATGGCTACACCTTC	CASSQGTVGDYGYTF
TRBV19	14	-	TRBJ2-5	TRBD1	TGTGCCAGTAGTCCTCGGGACAGGGCAGAGACCCAGTACTTC	CASSPRDRAETQYF
TRBV7-3	16	-	TRBJ2-5	TRBD2	TGTGCCAGCAGCCCGAAGACTAGCGGATACCAAGAGACCCAGTACTTC	CASSPKTSGYQETQYF
TRBV5-6	13	few	TRBJ1-1	-	TGTGCCAGCAGCTTGCAGGGGAACACTGAAGCTTTCTTT	CASSLQGNTEAFF
TRBV2	14	few	TRBJ1-5	-	TGTGCCAGCAGTGACCCCAATTTCAATCAGCCCCAGCATTTT	CASSDPNFNQPQHF
TRBV7-9	14	-	TRBJ1-1	-	TGTGCCAGCGCGGCTTCCGGGTCCCCCTCCAAAGCTTTCTTT	CASAASGSPSKAFF
TRBV19	14	-	TRBJ1-1	-	TGTGCCAGTAGTACCGGGGGACCCCTGCTTGGAGCTTTCTTT	CASSTGGPLLGAFF
TRBV28	16	few	TRBJ1-6	-	TGTGCCAGCAGTTTATGGGGCGGGGGAAATAATTCACCCCTCCACTTT	CASSLWGGGNNSPLHF
TRBV5-1	14	-	TRBJ1-2	TRBD1	TGCGCCAGCAGCCAGGGACAGGCGTACTATGGCTACACCTTC	CASSQGQAYYGYTF
TRBV6-6	13	few	TRBJ1-6	-	TGTGCCAGCAGGGAACAGTTCAATTCACCCCTCCACTTT	CASREQFNSPLHF
TRBV5-5	17	-	TRBJ2-5	-	TGTGCCAGCAGCTCCCCACAGAAAGGGGCGAAGCAAGAGACCCAGTACTTC	CASSSPQKGAKQETQYF
TRBV7-3	14	once	TRBJ2-1	-	TGTGCCAGCAGCTTAATAGGTCGCGGGGATGAGCAGTTCTTC	CASSLIGRGDEQFF
TRBV2	16	-	TRBJ1-1	-	TGTGCCAGCAGTTTACAGGGTCCCTCTATGAACACTGAAGCTTTCTTT	CASSLQGPSMNTEAFF
TRBV10-1	14	-	TRBJ2-7	-	TGCGCCAGCAGTTTACGACAGTCGGACTACGAGCAGTACTTC	CASSLRQSDYEQYF
TRBV2	15	-	TRBJ1-1	-	TGTGCCAGCAGTGAAGAGGCAGGGGCCCCGATAGGAGCTTTCTTT	CASSEEAGAPIGAFF
TRBV6-5	12	-	TRBJ1-2	-	TGTGCCAGCAGTTACTCCGGGAACGGCTACACCTTC	CASSYSGNGYTF
TRBV19	15	-	TRBJ1-6	-	TGTGCCAGTAGTCCTGGGAGCTCCTATAATTCACCCCTCCACTTT	CASSPGSSYNSPLHF
TRBV3-1/TRBV3-2	13	few	TRBJ1-4	-	TGTGCCAGCAGCCAAGGGGCAGTTGAAAAACTGTTTTTT	CASSQGAVEKLFF
TRBV7-3	15	-	TRBJ1-3	-	TGTGCCAGCAGCTCAAGCGGGAGCTCTGGAAACACCATATATTTT	CASSSSGSSGNTIYF
TRBV11-2	15	-	TRBJ1-3	-	TGTGCCAGCAGCTTAGGGCTCCCTTCTGAGGGCCCGGTATATTTT	CASSLGLPSEGPVYF
TRBV19	14	-	TRBJ1-1	TRBD1	TGTGCCAGTAGAACTACAGGGGGCGCGGCTGAAGCTTTCTTT	CASRTTGGAAEAFF
TRBV11-3	15	-	TRBJ2-3	-	TGTGCCAGCAGCTTGGGACACCTGGTTGGAGATACGCAGTATTTT	CASSLGHLVGDTQYF
TRBV3-1/TRBV3-2	15	-	TRBJ2-1	TRBD1	TGTGCCAGCAGGAGGGACAGCTTCTCCTACAATGAGCAGTTCTTC	CASRRDSFSYNEQFF
TRBV27	14	-	TRBJ1-6	TRBD1	TGTGCCAGCAGCCTTACAGGGGGGGTTTTGGCCCTCCACTTT	CASSLTGGVLALHF
TRBV24-1	13	-	TRBJ1-1	-	TGTGCCACCAGTGATTCCTGGAACACTGAAGCTTTCTTT	CATSDSWNTEAFF
TRBV11-2	14	few	TRBJ1-6	-	TGTGCCAGCAGCTTAGTTGGTCGGAATTCACCCCTCCACTTT	CASSLVGRNSPLHF
TRBV4-2	12	-	TRBJ1-2	-	TGTGCCAGCAGCCAAGATCGGCGGGGCTACACCTTC	CASSQDRRGYTF
TRBV19	16	-	TRBJ2-1	-	TGTGCCAGTAGTATGGGGTCGTGGCAGGGGGAGGATGAGCAGTTCTTC	CASSMGSWQGEDEQFF
TRBV6-5	15	-	TRBJ1-5	-	TGTGCCAGCGCTACTCATCGCGGAGACAATCAGCCCCAGCATTTT	CASATHRGDNQPQHF
TRBV3-1/TRBV3-2	15	-	TRBJ1-2	-	TGTGCCAGCAGCCCCCCCGGCCCCAACAGCTATGGCTACACCTTC	CASSPPGPNSYGYTF